The 20 T cell receptor beta chains listed next were all sequenced from one sample in a study of T-cell reconstitution after alpha-beta-depleted transplantation in children. The TCRbeta library incorporated unique molecular identifiers. TCRdb processed the PCR reads anew with MiXCR; each CDR3 protein has one entry. The sample carries a few hundred thousand distinct CDR3 sequences, roughly 13% recorded once. The sequencing used PBMCs, mostly from graft donor cells, collected 360 days after TCRalphabeta/CD19-depleted stem cell transplant. The receptors were gathered from a male patient aged 10 to 17 who had a stem cell transplant for acute myeloid leukemia, so the T cells may come from the graft donor.

This sequence joins TRBV18 and TRBJ2-7; tentative D call: TRBD2 (5 bases). The V end lost 2 bases, the J end lost 7 bases, and 9 bases lay between the germline ends. Germline V CDR1 and CDR2: KGHSH, LQKENI. There are 12 residues in the CDR3. CDR3 bases: TGTGCCAGCTCACCATCTAGCTGGGAGCAGTACTTC. Amino acid sequence: CASSPSSWEQYF.

This sequence joins TRBV15 and TRBJ2-5; 8 positions match TRBD1. The CDR3 is made up of 17 amino acids. Per the germline V gene, CDR1 is LNHNV and CDR2 is YYDKDF (reference sequence). V trimming: 2 bases; J trimming: 1 base; junction bases outside the gene matches: 9. The CDR3: CATSRSARDRPQETQYF. The DNA of the CDR3 is TGTGCCACCAGCAGAAGCGCCCGGGACAGGCCCCAAGAGACCCAGTACTTC.

The chain is built from TRBV12-3 or TRBV12-4 and TRBJ1-2, with D maybe TRBD1 (5 bases). The CDR3 is 16 residues long. V dropped 0 bases and J dropped 5 bases, with 16 bases sitting between them. The chain's CDR3 is CASSLAFSGQVYGYTF. CDR3 in DNA: TGTGCCAGCAGTTTAGCCTTTTCGGGGCAGGTTTATGGCTACACCTTC.

In this sample, this clonotype turned up many times. The chain has TRBV9 and TRBJ2-7; 7 bases match TRBD2. V shed 0 bases and J 4 bases; nucleotides not matched to a gene: 7. From germline, CDR1 is SGDLS and CDR2 YYNGEE. CDR3 length equals 15 residues. The CDR3 spells CASSVGPLGGYEQYF. The CDR3 DNA reads TGTGCCAGCAGCGTAGGACCCCTCGGGGGGTACGAGCAGTACTTC.

This clonotype appeared a few times. The DNA of the CDR3 is TGCAGTGCTAGGGGGGCAGGTCTTACCTACGAGCAGTACTTC. Its protein product is CSARGAGLTYEQYF. The gene calls are TRBV20-1 and TRBJ2-7; D might be TRBD1 (6 bases). Looked up from germline, CDR1 is DFQATT and CDR2 is SNEGSKA (reference sequence). The V and J ends lost 3 bases and 2 bases respectively, with 14 bases between them. The CDR3 extends over 14 amino acids.

This clonotype was seen at least ten times. The chain is built from TRBV5-1 and TRBJ2-5; the D call may be TRBD1 or TRBD2 (5 bases each). Looked up from germline, CDR1 is SGHRS and CDR2 is YFSETQ. CDR3 length: 13 amino acids. Trimming stripped 4 bases from V and 2 bases from J, with 9 bases between. The CDR3 sequence is CASSPGPQETQYF. For the CDR3, the DNA is TGCGCCAGCAGCCCGGGACCTCAAGAGACCCAGTACTTC.

This clonotype was detected a few times. V and J are TRBV7-3 and TRBJ2-7; D perhaps matches TRBD1 (6 bases). The V gene lost 5 bases and the J gene lost 0 bases, with 14 bases spanning the gap. The CDR3 is made up of 15 amino acids. Germline V gene sequence: CDR1 SGHTA, CDR2 FQGTGA. The CDR3 nucleotides read TGTGCCAGCAGCGTCCGGGACATGAGCTCCTACGAGCAGTACTTC. This gives the protein CASSVRDMSSYEQYF.

This chain links TRBV7-2 with TRBJ2-3; 9 bases agree with TRBD2. This CDR3 has 16 residues. Trimming removed 5 bases from V and 2 bases from J; junction bases left unmatched: 8. The V gene's germline CDR1 is SGHTA and CDR2 FQGNSA. The CDR3 DNA sequence: TGTGCCAGCAGCCAGATAGCGGGAGCGTTCACAGATACGCAGTATTTT. This encodes CASSQIAGAFTDTQYF. The full variable domain, in which reference TRBV7-2 and TRBJ2-3 provide the parts outside the CDR3, is GAGVSQSPSNKVTEKGKDVELRCDPISGHTALYWYRQSLGQGLEFLIYFQGNSAPDKSGLPSDRFSAERTGGSVSTLTIQRTQQEDSAVYLCASSQIAGAFTDTQYFGPGTRLTVL.

The chain carries TRBV7-9 and TRBJ1-1; 8 positions match TRBD1. CDR1 and CDR2 (germline): SEHNR, FQNEAQ (reference sequence). This CDR3 has 11 residues. The trim removed 7 bases at V and 12 bases at J, leaving 7 bases unmatched. The CDR3: CASNAGTGTFF. The CDR3 DNA is TGTGCCAGCAATGCCGGGACAGGAACTTTCTTT.

The rearrangement uses TRBV20-1 and TRBJ2-1, with 10 bases that match TRBD2. Germline CDR1 reads DFQATT; CDR2 reads SNEGSKA (reference sequence). The CDR3 is made up of 14 amino acids. With V trimmed by 5 bases and J by 3 bases, 4 bases remained unmatched. CDR3 amino acids: CSAESGRDYNEQFF. CDR3 nucleotide sequence: TGCAGTGCTGAAAGCGGGAGGGACTACAATGAGCAGTTCTTC.

This chain joins TRBV18 and TRBJ1-1; the match to TRBD1 covers 10 bases. The germline CDR1 and CDR2 sequences are KGHSH and LQKENI. The V and J ends lost 6 bases and 5 bases, in that order; junction bases with no gene match: 9. The CDR3 consists of 15 residues. The CDR3 spells CASSPRTGGLTEAFF. Here the CDR3 DNA reads TGTGCCAGCTCCCCCAGGACAGGGGGATTAACTGAAGCTTTCTTT.

This clonotype was recorded a few times. V is TRBV27 and J is TRBJ1-2; TRBD1 matches 8 bases. V was pared by 5 bases and J by 3 bases, with 14 bases of the junction left unmatched. The CDR3 extends over 17 amino acids. Germline CDR1 and CDR2: MNHEY and SMNVEV (reference sequence). In DNA form, the CDR3 reads TGTGCCAGCAGTCGCACAGGGGGGCCCGTGGGGTACTATGGCTACACCTTC. It yields the protein CASSRTGGPVGYYGYTF.

This clonotype has more than one count but fewer than ten. The chain links TRBV20-1 to TRBJ2-5; TRBD1 matches 11 bases. V was pared by 2 bases and J by 5 bases, with 7 bases of the junction left unmatched. The CDR3 is 15 amino acids. Per germline, CDR1 DFQATT and CDR2 SNEGSKA (reference sequence). Here the CDR3 reads CSARRTGGNMETQYF. Here the CDR3 DNA reads TGCAGTGCTAGACGGACAGGGGGCAATATGGAGACCCAGTACTTC.

The chain has TRBV6-5 and TRBJ2-1; 9 bases are shared with TRBD2. The length of the CDR3 is 15 residues. Germline CDR1 MNHEY, CDR2 SVGAGI. The J segment lost 7 bases and the V segment lost 2 bases, leaving 6 bases of the junction unmatched. The CDR3 nucleotides read TGTGCCAGCAGTTACGGACTAGCGCCTGGGAATGAGCAGTTCTTC. Its protein is CASSYGLAPGNEQFF.

This chain joins TRBV2 and TRBJ1-1; D remains ambiguous. CDR3 size: 15 residues. CDR1 is SNHLY and CDR2 is FYNNEI in the germline V gene. Trimming took off 5 bases at V and 1 base at J, with 14 bases between the two ends. CDR3 sequence (DNA): TGTGCCAGCAGTCGAGAGTTTCACACGAACACTGAAGCTTTCTTT. Its protein product is CASSREFHTNTEAFF.

This clonotype was seen repeatedly, ten times or more. The CDR3 spells CASSQGAGGSGNTIYF. The CDR3 coding sequence is TGCGCCAGCAGCCAAGGCGCAGGGGGCTCTGGAAACACCATATATTTT. The V and J genes are TRBV4-3 and TRBJ1-3; 7 bases agree with TRBD1. The J segment lost 0 bases and the V segment lost 1 base, leaving 3 bases of the junction unmatched. CDR1 LGHNA and CDR2 YSLEER come from the germline V gene. This CDR3 is built from 16 residues.

The chain couples TRBV9 to TRBJ2-5; possibly TRBD1 for D (6 bases). CDR1 is SGDLS and CDR2 is YYNGEE in the germline V gene. V shed 1 base and J shed 6 bases, with 13 bases lying between them. The CDR3 is 14 amino acids. The CDR3 loop reads CASSVSSRGKTQYF. DNA of the CDR3: TGTGCCAGCAGCGTATCGAGCAGGGGTAAGACCCAGTACTTC.

The V call is TRBV28, the J call TRBJ2-1; no definite D call. V was pared by 10 bases and J by 2 bases, with 12 bases between. Germline V gene data show CDR1 as MDHEN and CDR2 as SYDVKM. The CDR3 has 13 amino acids. CDR3 nucleotides: TGTGCCACCGGATACCCCCCCTACAATGAGCAGTTCTTC. This sequence encodes CATGYPPYNEQFF.

V gene TRBV28 combines with J gene TRBJ2-1; 9 nucleotides match TRBD2. J gave up 1 base and V 6 bases, and 7 bases lay outside the gene matches. Germline CDR1 is MDHEN and CDR2 is SYDVKM. This CDR3 has 16 amino acids. The CDR3 region has the DNA TGTGCCAGCAGGGAGGTTAGCGGGAGTTCCTACAATGAGCAGTTCTTC. This translates into CASREVSGSSYNEQFF.

This clonotype was detected ten times or more. A much larger clone sits a single nucleotide away, making a read error possible. This rearrangement joins TRBV28 to TRBJ2-1; tentatively, D is TRBD1 (6 bases). Looked up from germline, CDR1 is MDHEN and CDR2 is SYDVKM. CDR3 length: 15 residues. CDR3 sequence (DNA): TGTGCCAGCAACACGGCAGGGGCGTTTCGTAATGAGCGGTTCTTC. It codes for CASNTAGAFRNERFF.